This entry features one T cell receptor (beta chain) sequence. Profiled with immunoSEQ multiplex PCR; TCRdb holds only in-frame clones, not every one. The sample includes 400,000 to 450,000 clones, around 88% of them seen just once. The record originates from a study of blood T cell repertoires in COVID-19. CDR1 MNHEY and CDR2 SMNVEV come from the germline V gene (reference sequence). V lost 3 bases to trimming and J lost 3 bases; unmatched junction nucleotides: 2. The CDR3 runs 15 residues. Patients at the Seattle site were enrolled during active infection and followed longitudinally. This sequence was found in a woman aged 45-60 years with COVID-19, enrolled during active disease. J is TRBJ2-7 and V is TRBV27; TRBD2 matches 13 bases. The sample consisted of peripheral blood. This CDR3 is CASSFTSGGVYEQYF. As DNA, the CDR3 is TGTGCCAGCAGTTTCACTAGCGGGGGGGTCTACGAGCAGTACTTC.